The clone carrying this T cell receptor beta chain was detected only a few times. Its antigen is still unknown. Trimming shortened V by 5 bases and J by 8 bases, and 18 bases separated the two germline ends. The CDR3 is made up of 13 amino acids. Germline V CDR1 and CDR2: DFQATT, SNEGSKA (reference sequence). Each donor had around 10 milliliters of peripheral blood drawn. Samples had at least 7 million PBMCs isolated from them. The sample belongs to a study of blood T cells in healthy people across ages. Findings and limits, study-wide: From one million sequenced T cells, diversity estimates were lower bounds. Long-lived donors exceeded aged donors in naive CD4+ cells and diversity.

Through a sample-barcoded 5' primer and a J-beta primer mix, a second PCR was run for roughly 7 to 12 cycles. TCRdb ran MiXCR on the 5' RACE reads and lists one entry per CDR3 protein. Here the sample spans about 1,500,000 distinct CDR3 sequences, 28% being singletons. The sample consisted of blood. The origin of this receptor is a woman in her thirties in good health. This chain joins TRBV20-1 and TRBJ1-2, with D tentatively TRBD1 (5 bases). The chain's CDR3 is CSAEGPGKAGYTF. CDR3 nucleotide sequence: TGCAGTGCTGAGGGACCAGGAAAGGCGGGCTACACCTTC.